Listed below are T cell receptor beta chains from one sample, sequenced in a study of chemoradiotherapy in HPV16-positive cancers. The method was immunoSEQ multiplex PCR; TCRdb's version includes in-frame clones alone and lacks a portion of them. This table has 15,000 or so clones, 85% to 90% appearing once. The sequencing here drew on blood, taken from a patient who underwent chemoradiotherapy. All receptors come from a human donor with HPV-associated anogenital cancer. Both conserved end residues are part of each CDR3. The order of the fields is J gene, clone size, D gene, V gene, CDR3 DNA, CDR3 protein. A D gene is named only where the DNA matches it firmly. Rows may omit the clone size; those that give it use once, few, many or a size class.

j_call: TRBJ2-1
clone_size: -
d_call: -
v_call: TRBV9
cdr3_nt: TGTGCCAGCAGCCCCCCGTCGGTTAAGCAGGCTCTAGGGAATGAGCAGTTCTTC
cdr3_aa: CASSPPSVKQALGNEQFF

j_call: TRBJ1-2
clone_size: -
d_call: -
v_call: TRBV5-8
cdr3_nt: TGTGCCAGCAGCTTGATCCGGGGGCCGTATGGCTACACCTTC
cdr3_aa: CASSLIRGPYGYTF

j_call: TRBJ2-2
clone_size: -
d_call: TRBD2
v_call: TRBV15
cdr3_nt: TGTGCCACCAGCAGAGATGCTAGCGGGGTATCGAACACCGGGGAGCTGTTTTTT
cdr3_aa: CATSRDASGVSNTGELFF

j_call: TRBJ2-3
clone_size: -
d_call: -
v_call: TRBV14
cdr3_nt: TGTGCCAGCAGCCACCCAAAGACCTGGTGGGGCACAGATACGCAGTATTTT
cdr3_aa: CASSHPKTWWGTDTQYF

j_call: TRBJ2-5
clone_size: -
d_call: TRBD2
v_call: TRBV9
cdr3_nt: TGTGCCAGCAGCCTCGCCCCCACTAGCGGGGGTAGGGGGGAGACCCAGTACTTC
cdr3_aa: CASSLAPTSGGRGETQYF

j_call: TRBJ2-3
clone_size: -
d_call: -
v_call: TRBV19
cdr3_nt: TGTGCCAGTAGTATAGGGTTGAATACGCAGTATTTT
cdr3_aa: CASSIGLNTQYF

j_call: TRBJ2-7
clone_size: -
d_call: TRBD1
v_call: TRBV19
cdr3_nt: TGTGCCAGTAGTATTAGGACAGGAACCTACGAGCAGTACTTC
cdr3_aa: CASSIRTGTYEQYF

j_call: TRBJ1-1
clone_size: -
d_call: -
v_call: TRBV6-4
cdr3_nt: TGTGCCACCAAGACAGGCCCGGGGACTGAAGCTTTCTTT
cdr3_aa: CATKTGPGTEAFF

j_call: TRBJ2-5
clone_size: -
d_call: TRBD2
v_call: TRBV11-2
cdr3_nt: TGTGCCAGCAGCTCCGGACTAGCGGAGACCCAGTACTTC
cdr3_aa: CASSSGLAETQYF

j_call: TRBJ2-7
clone_size: -
d_call: -
v_call: TRBV5-8
cdr3_nt: TGTGCCAGCAGCCAGCACAGGGGAGGCGAGCAGTACTTC
cdr3_aa: CASSQHRGGEQYF

j_call: TRBJ1-2
clone_size: -
d_call: -
v_call: TRBV28
cdr3_nt: TGTGCCAGCAGTTTGGCCCAGGGGAGTAACTATGGCTACACCTTC
cdr3_aa: CASSLAQGSNYGYTF

j_call: TRBJ2-7
clone_size: -
d_call: -
v_call: TRBV28
cdr3_nt: TGTGCCAGCAGTTCAATAGACACGGCCAATGAGGAGCAGTACTTC
cdr3_aa: CASSSIDTANEEQYF

j_call: TRBJ2-1
clone_size: -
d_call: -
v_call: TRBV28
cdr3_nt: TGTGCCAGCACTACCCCTGTGTCCGGCCAAAAATGGGATGAGCAGTTCTTC
cdr3_aa: CASTTPVSGQKWDEQFF

j_call: TRBJ1-3
clone_size: once
d_call: -
v_call: TRBV28
cdr3_nt: TGTGCCAGCAGTTTGGGCCCCCCAGGGTATATTGCGGGAAACACCATATATTTT
cdr3_aa: CASSLGPPGYIAGNTIYF

j_call: TRBJ1-2
clone_size: few
d_call: -
v_call: TRBV6-1
cdr3_nt: TGTGCCAGCAGTGATGAGGAGGGCGGGCATGGCTACACCTTC
cdr3_aa: CASSDEEGGHGYTF

j_call: TRBJ2-2
clone_size: -
d_call: -
v_call: TRBV18
cdr3_nt: TGTGCCAGCTCACCACCGGGGCCTGGGATAAACACCGGGGAGCTGTTTTTT
cdr3_aa: CASSPPGPGINTGELFF

j_call: TRBJ2-3
clone_size: -
d_call: -
v_call: TRBV7-9
cdr3_nt: TGTGCCAGCAGCCGGCTTAGTTCCGGGATCGATACGCAGTATTTT
cdr3_aa: CASSRLSSGIDTQYF

j_call: TRBJ1-6
clone_size: -
d_call: -
v_call: TRBV7-9
cdr3_nt: TGTGCCAGCAACAAACAGGGAAGGAACTCACCCCTCCACTTT
cdr3_aa: CASNKQGRNSPLHF

j_call: TRBJ2-1
clone_size: -
d_call: -
v_call: TRBV27
cdr3_nt: TGTGCCAGCAGTTCAGGGAGAGGGTTTTACAATGAGCAGTTCTTC
cdr3_aa: CASSSGRGFYNEQFF

j_call: TRBJ2-5
clone_size: -
d_call: TRBD2
v_call: TRBV9
cdr3_nt: TGTGCCAGCAGCGGGGAGGGGACTAGCGGGCAAGAGACCCAGTACTTC
cdr3_aa: CASSGEGTSGQETQYF

j_call: TRBJ2-3
clone_size: -
d_call: TRBD1
v_call: TRBV7-6
cdr3_nt: TGTGCCAGCAGCATTGACAGGGGGGGGCTTACAGATACGCAGTATTTT
cdr3_aa: CASSIDRGGLTDTQYF

j_call: TRBJ2-1
clone_size: -
d_call: -
v_call: TRBV7-6
cdr3_nt: TGTGCCAGCAGCTTGTGGAGCGACAATGAGCAGTTCTTC
cdr3_aa: CASSLWSDNEQFF

j_call: TRBJ2-1
clone_size: once
d_call: TRBD2
v_call: TRBV7-6
cdr3_nt: TGTGCCAGCAGCTTACTAGCGGGAGGGCCCCACAATGAGCAGTTCTTC
cdr3_aa: CASSLLAGGPHNEQFF